This T cell receptor beta chain is drawn from a study of T cells in localized non-small cell lung cancer. Regarding the study as a whole: There were a median around 57 of the top 100 tumor clones appearing in adjacent lung. Prolonged overall survival went with higher T cell density in the blood. Adjacent uninvolved lung tissue had the highest T cell clonality, exceeding tumor.

About this clone: Its antigen is currently unknown.

Sequencing used immunoSEQ multiplex PCR; TCRdb keeps in-frame clones, though not all of them. Of over 65,000 clones listed, 84% are singletons. Per the germline V gene, CDR1 is MDHEN and CDR2 is SYDVKM. The CDR3 runs 13 residues. Trimming stripped 6 bases from V and 2 bases from J, with 10 bases between. Sequences were derived from peripheral blood, sampled before any cancer treatment. The TCR originated in a female donor aged 60 or older with stage I lung adenocarcinoma. J is TRBJ1-1 and V is TRBV28; possible D gene TRBD1, 6 bases. CDR3 nucleotides: TGTGCCAGCAGCCGCAGGGGAAACACTGAAGCTTTCTTT. Translation: CASSRRGNTEAFF.